The following is a T cell receptor (beta chain) sequence with its context. No antigen is known for it. Sequencing used an Illumina HiSeq 2000. The TCR beta cDNA libraries were made using 5'RACE template switching, a step that added both a universal primer site and unique molecular identifiers. cDNA synthesis was primed from the TCR beta constant segment, followed by two successive PCR amplification steps. The source study handled its data this way. MIGEC was used to demultiplex reads and group the reads by UMI, and MiTCR was used to assemble and quantify clonotypes. Only TCR cDNA sequences supported by at least two reads were kept to exclude erroneous sequences. The tcR package was used for downstream repertoire analysis, with clonotypes matched between fractions based on CDR3 nucleotide sequence plus V segment. VDJmatch was used to annotate antigen specificity against VDJdb, with one amino acid substitution in CDR3 allowed. Through TCRdb reprocessing, the reads give one entry per CDR3 protein sequence; DNA is omitted. The V and J calls were not made by the authors but by TCRdb's processing. This sample's table has entries for about 380,000 distinct CDR3 sequences. The ten largest make up roughly 5.2% of the sample.

The CDR3 holds 13 amino acids from the cysteine to the phenylalanine. The protein alone is recorded here. CDR1 and CDR2 are drawn from the germline V gene: SGHDT, YYEEEE. This specimen comes from a study of T cells expressing NK-cell markers (TCRdb year 2020). At the level of the whole study: Three sorted T-cell subsets (CD3+CD56+NKG2C+, CD3+CD56+NKG2C- and CD3+CD56-NKG2C+) from eight donors had their TCR beta-chain repertoires profiled. The eight sequenced donors were randomly selected healthy volunteers, three men and five women. Libraries were sequenced as 2 x 150 bp reads on Illumina HiSeq 2000/2500, MiSeq or NextSeq. Most of the eight sequenced donors were HCMV-seropositive and one was HCMV-seronegative. Results the study describes overall, beyond this receptor: Whether the expanded NKG2C-expressing T cell clones were specific for HCMV antigens remained unclear. In roughly six donors, the dominant CD3+CD56+NKG2C+ clonotypes ranked among the top 10 CD8+ clonotypes, making up roughly 1.0-7.0% of CD8+ T cells. Those dominant clonotypes were again the most abundant among CD3+CD56-NKG2C+ cells in a few donors, at roughly 28.3-65%.

A commercial ELISA kit detecting HCMV-specific IgG in serum was used to determine HCMV serostatus. Peripheral blood mononuclear cells were isolated from blood by Ficoll density gradient centrifugation. This receptor was obtained from a man between 18 and 69 years old in good health. The sequenced material came from blood T cells: a sorted CD56 or NKG2C T cell subset, CD4+ or CD8+ T cells, or bulk PBMC T cells (not recorded which). Recombination joined TRBV5-6 with TRBJ2-7; TCRdb returns TRBD1, unconfirmable since there is no DNA. The CDR3 is CASSQDIRYEQYF.